This TCR beta chain was profiled in a study of cytomegalovirus exposure and HLA in healthy donors. Findings and limits, study-wide: There were several of the most significant clusters that appeared linked to common viral pathogens in a later analysis. The classifier was said to identify cytomegalovirus status with high specificity and sensitivity. An analysis done earlier found most TCR beta V segments productive about 87% or about 30% of the time.

About this clone itself: As yet, its antigen is unknown.

CDR3 length equals 14 residues. Germline CDR1 SGHNT, CDR2 YYREEE (reference sequence). J gave up 4 bases and V 4 bases, and 6 bases lay outside the gene matches. This PCR relied on a set of 60 Vbeta primers and 13 Jbeta primers. The method was immunoSEQ multiplex PCR; TCRdb's version includes in-frame clones alone and lacks a portion of them. The sample lists fewer than 200,000 clones; 65% to 80% were seen once. What was sequenced was PBMCs. The rearrangement joins TRBV5-4 to TRBJ2-5; 8 positions match TRBD1. The origin of this receptor is a man aged 35-49 years in good health and CMV-seronegative. The CDR3 reads CASSPTGGRETQYF. The CDR3 region has the DNA TGTGCCAGCAGCCCAACAGGGGGACGAGAGACCCAGTACTTC. The entire variable domain, with the rest obtained from reference TRBV5-4 and TRBJ2-5, is as follows: ETGVTQSPTHLIKTRGQQVTLRCSSQSGHNTVSWYQQALGQGPQFIFQYYREEENGRGNFPPRFSGLQFPNYSSELNVNALELDDSALYLCASSPTGGRETQYFGPGTRLLVL.